Listed below are T cell receptor beta chains from one sample, sequenced in a study of T cells in localized non-small cell lung cancer. TCRdb keeps only in-frame clones here, not all; method: immunoSEQ multiplex PCR. The table shows tens of thousands of clones, with 87% occurring only once. This material consisted of peripheral blood, taken before any cancer treatment. The receptor set was obtained from a woman between 35 and 70 years old with stage I lung adenocarcinoma. The CDR3 runs from the conserved cysteine through the conserved F or W. The order of the fields is V gene, CDR3 protein.

V: TRBV28
CDR3: CASSFRALNEKLFF

V: TRBV2
CDR3: CASSGRTSGGRTYNEQFF

V: TRBV9
CDR3: CASSPRSQRGGRSYNEQFF

V: TRBV7-3
CDR3: CASSLISGGAYNEQFF

V: TRBV5-1
CDR3: CASSPYSRDTQYF

V: TRBV2
CDR3: CASGRLRVRNNQPQHF

V: TRBV9
CDR3: CASSVSPRSGNTIYF

V: TRBV2
CDR3: CASSEGVLEMYF

V: TRBV7-3
CDR3: CASSLTRVTEAFF

V: TRBV18
CDR3: CASSTADSNTEAFF

V: TRBV4-3
CDR3: CASSPNNLNTEAFF

V: TRBV7-9
CDR3: CASSHRDRRYNEQFF

V: TRBV7-3
CDR3: CASSLEGAGVEQFF

V: TRBV7-9
CDR3: CASSYSNSPTYEQYF

V: TRBV4-1
CDR3: CASSQEPDRSLNYGYTF

V: TRBV7-2
CDR3: CASSLMGQLSYGYTF

V: TRBV11-2
CDR3: CASSVRVNYGYTF

V: TRBV28
CDR3: CASSFSTGEQYF

V: TRBV19
CDR3: CASSIRGGPEQYF

V: TRBV11-2
CDR3: CASSRGRDRGPWETQYF

V: TRBV2
CDR3: CASSQMGGNTGELFF

V: TRBV2
CDR3: CACRDRGHEQYF

V: TRBV6-5
CDR3: CASSYSGVVGQPQHF

V: TRBV28
CDR3: CASMNHNKGRLNYGYTF

V: TRBV11-2
CDR3: CASSLAPHYGYTF

V: TRBV11-1
CDR3: CASSVTGTGRGYTF

V: TRBV5-1
CDR3: CASSLEGSENEKLFF

V: TRBV6-6
CDR3: CASSYRAELEAFF

V: TRBV11-1
CDR3: CASSAPGTGRDTEAFF

V: TRBV2
CDR3: CASSSWGTYQETQYF

V: TRBV2
CDR3: CASSDSLFEQYF

V: TRBV11-2
CDR3: CASSLGRVDTEAFF

V: TRBV5-4
CDR3: CASSAGHRISNTEAFF

V: TRBV7-9
CDR3: CASAYQNTIYF

V: TRBV10-1
CDR3: CASSAYPGEQFF

V: TRBV29-1
CDR3: CSVEDVTATDGYTF

V: TRBV11-1
CDR3: CASSLGPSGGSTDTQYF

V: TRBV18
CDR3: CASSPPSGDSGNTIYF

V: TRBV5-1
CDR3: CASSLAGGTGELFF

V: TRBV5-4
CDR3: CASSSSLTELNTEAFF

V: TRBV2
CDR3: CASSDGGGPYNEQFF

V: TRBV23-1
CDR3: CASSQLRTGKDPYEQYF

V: TRBV10-3
CDR3: CAVGLLDEQFF

V: TRBV6-4
CDR3: CASSVWDTGELFF

V: TRBV25-1
CDR3: CASSEPGLAGGREQFF